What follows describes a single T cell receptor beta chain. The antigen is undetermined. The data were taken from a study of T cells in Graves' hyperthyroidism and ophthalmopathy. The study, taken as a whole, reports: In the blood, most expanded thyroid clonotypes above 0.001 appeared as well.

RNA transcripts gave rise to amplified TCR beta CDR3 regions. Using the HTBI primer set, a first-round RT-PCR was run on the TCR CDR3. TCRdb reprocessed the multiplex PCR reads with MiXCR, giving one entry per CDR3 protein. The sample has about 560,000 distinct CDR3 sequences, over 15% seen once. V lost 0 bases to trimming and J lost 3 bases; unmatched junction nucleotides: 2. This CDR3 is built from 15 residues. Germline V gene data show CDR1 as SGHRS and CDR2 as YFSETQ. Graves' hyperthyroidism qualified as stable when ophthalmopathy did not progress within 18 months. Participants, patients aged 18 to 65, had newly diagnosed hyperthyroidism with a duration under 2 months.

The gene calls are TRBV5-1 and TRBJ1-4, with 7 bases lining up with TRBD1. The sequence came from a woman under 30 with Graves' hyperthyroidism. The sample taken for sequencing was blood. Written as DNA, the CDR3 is TGCGCCAGCAGCTTGGTCGGACAGGCTAATGAAAAACTGTTTTTT. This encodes CASSLVGQANEKLFF.